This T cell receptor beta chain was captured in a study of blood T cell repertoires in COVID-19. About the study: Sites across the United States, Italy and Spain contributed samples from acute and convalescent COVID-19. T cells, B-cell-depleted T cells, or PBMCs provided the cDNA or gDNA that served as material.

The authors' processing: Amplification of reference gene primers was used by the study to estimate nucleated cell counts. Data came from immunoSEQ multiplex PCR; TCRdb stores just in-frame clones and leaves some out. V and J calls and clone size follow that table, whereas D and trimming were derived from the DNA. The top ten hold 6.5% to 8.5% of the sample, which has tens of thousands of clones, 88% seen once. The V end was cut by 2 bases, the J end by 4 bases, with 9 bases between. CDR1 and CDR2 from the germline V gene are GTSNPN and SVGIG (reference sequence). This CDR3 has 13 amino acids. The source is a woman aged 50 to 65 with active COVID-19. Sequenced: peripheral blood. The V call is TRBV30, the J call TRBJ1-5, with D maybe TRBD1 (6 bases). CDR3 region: CAWSTQGNQPQHF. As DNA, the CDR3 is TGTGCCTGGAGTACACAGGGAAATCAGCCCCAGCATTTT.